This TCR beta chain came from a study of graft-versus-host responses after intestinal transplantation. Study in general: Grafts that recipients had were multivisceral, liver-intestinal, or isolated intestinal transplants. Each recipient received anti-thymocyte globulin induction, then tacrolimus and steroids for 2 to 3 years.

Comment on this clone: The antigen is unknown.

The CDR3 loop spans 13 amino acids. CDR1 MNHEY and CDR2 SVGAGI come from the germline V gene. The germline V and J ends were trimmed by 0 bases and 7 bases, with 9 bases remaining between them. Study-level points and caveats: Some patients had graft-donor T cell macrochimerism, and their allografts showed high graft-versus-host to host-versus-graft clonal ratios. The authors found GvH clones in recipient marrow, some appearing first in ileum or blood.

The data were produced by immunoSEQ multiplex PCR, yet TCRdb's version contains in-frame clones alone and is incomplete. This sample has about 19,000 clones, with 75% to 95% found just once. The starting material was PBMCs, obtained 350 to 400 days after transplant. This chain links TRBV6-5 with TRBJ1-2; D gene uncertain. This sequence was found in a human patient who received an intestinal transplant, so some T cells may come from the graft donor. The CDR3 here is CASSYSLWSGYTF. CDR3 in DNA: TGTGCCAGCAGTTACTCATTGTGGTCTGGCTACACCTTC.